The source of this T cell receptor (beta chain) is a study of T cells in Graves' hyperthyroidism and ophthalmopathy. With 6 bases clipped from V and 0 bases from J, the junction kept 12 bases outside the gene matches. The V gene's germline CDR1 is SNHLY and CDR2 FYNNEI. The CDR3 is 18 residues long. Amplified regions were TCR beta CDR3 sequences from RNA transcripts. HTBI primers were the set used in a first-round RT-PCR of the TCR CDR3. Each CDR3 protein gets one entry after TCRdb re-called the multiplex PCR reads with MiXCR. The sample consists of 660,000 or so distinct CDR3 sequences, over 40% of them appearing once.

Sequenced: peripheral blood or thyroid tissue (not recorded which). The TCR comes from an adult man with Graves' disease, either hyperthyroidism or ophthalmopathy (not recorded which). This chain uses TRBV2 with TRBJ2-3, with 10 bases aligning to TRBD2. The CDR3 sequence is CASSRRVAGGSSTDTQYF. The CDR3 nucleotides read TGTGCCAGCAGCCGGCGGGTAGCGGGAGGTTCTAGCACAGATACGCAGTATTTT. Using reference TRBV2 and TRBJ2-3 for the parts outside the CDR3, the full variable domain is EPEVTQTPSHQVTQMGQEVILRCVPISNHLYFYWYRQILGQKVEFLVSFYNNEISEKSEIFDDQFSVERPDGSNFTLKIRSTKLEDSAMYFCASSRRVAGGSSTDTQYFGPGTRLTVL.